This T cell receptor beta chain appears in the sequencing data of a study of cytomegalovirus exposure and HLA in healthy donors. 60 Vbeta and 13 Jbeta primers were used in PCR. TCRdb's copy holds only in-frame clones and misses some; the assay was immunoSEQ multiplex PCR. The sample yields approximately 38,000 clones, 60% to 70% seen once. CDR1 and CDR2 from the germline V gene are MDHEN and SYDVKM. Trimming took off 4 bases at V and 0 bases at J, with 9 bases between the two ends. This CDR3 is built from 14 residues. This receptor was taken from a man aged 50 to 60 in good health and CMV-seropositive. The rearrangement uses TRBV28 and TRBJ1-1, with D perhaps TRBD1 (6 bases). Sequencing used PBMCs. For the CDR3, the DNA is TGTGCCAGCAGTTCTGGACAGTTGAACACTGAAGCTTTCTTT. Its protein product is CASSSGQLNTEAFF. Combining the CDR3 with reference TRBV28 and TRBJ1-1 gives the whole variable domain DVKVTQSSRYLVKRTGEKVFLECVQDMDHENMFWYRQDPGLGLRLIYFSYDVKMKEKGDIPEGYSVSREKKERFSLILESASTNQTSMYLCASSSGQLNTEAFFGQGTRLTVV.